Below, 27 T cell receptor beta chains from the same sample are listed, as sequenced in a study of beta chain features in type 1 diabetes. Every isolated RNA sample was fully reverse transcribed, so sequencing captured expressed TCRB transcripts. Profiled with immunoSEQ multiplex PCR; TCRdb holds only in-frame clones, not every one. The table has around 290,000 clones, 8% seen once; the top ten hold roughly 1%. Sequenced sample: central memory CD4+ T cells from blood. All receptors derive from a woman between 18 and 30 years old in good health.

The genes are TRBV29-1 and TRBJ2-5; TRBD2 is a possible D gene (7 bases). CDR1 and CDR2 from the germline V gene are SQVTM and ANQGSEA. Trimming took 5 bases from V and 6 from J, leaving 13 bases between them. This CDR3 contains 12 residues. The CDR3 DNA reads TGCAGCGTTCCGGGGGGCGGGAAGACCCAGTACTTC. This gives the protein CSVPGGGKTQYF. The complete variable domain, with remaining parts taken from reference TRBV29-1 and TRBJ2-5, reads SAVISQKPSRDICQRGTSLTIQCQVDSQVTMMFWYRQQPGQSLTLIATANQGSEATYESGFVIDKFPISRPNLTFSTLTVSNMSPEDSSIYLCSVPGGGKTQYFGPGTRLLVL.

This clone has a count of ten or more. The chain employs TRBV27 and TRBJ2-1; D may correspond to TRBD1 or TRBD2 (5 bases each). Germline V gene data show CDR1 as MNHEY and CDR2 as SMNVEV (reference sequence). This CDR3 region has 14 residues. V was trimmed by 7 bases and J by 3 bases, leaving 13 bases between them. CDR3 nucleotides: TGTGCCAGCACCCGGGACGGATTCTACAATGAGCAGTTCTTC. This translates into CASTRDGFYNEQFF.

V and J are TRBV6-5 and TRBJ2-2, with 8 positions matching TRBD2. CDR3 length: 14 residues. Germline CDR1 MNHEY, CDR2 SVGAGI. V shed 2 bases and J 6 bases; nucleotides not matched to a gene: 2. The chain's CDR3 is CASSYDGRAGELFF. CDR3 DNA sequence: TGTGCCAGCAGTTACGACGGGAGGGCCGGGGAGCTGTTTTTT.

The gene calls are TRBV28 and TRBJ2-3, with D maybe TRBD2 (6 bases). The germline V gene has CDR1 MDHEN and CDR2 SYDVKM. The V and J ends lost 8 bases and 2 bases respectively, with 14 bases between them. The CDR3 is 14 amino acids. The CDR3 protein is CASLPSGDTDTQYF. Here the CDR3 DNA reads TGTGCCAGCCTCCCGTCGGGGGACACAGATACGCAGTATTTT. The full variable domain, completed using reference TRBV28 and TRBJ2-3, is DVKVTQSSRYLVKRTGEKVFLECVQDMDHENMFWYRQDPGLGLRLIYFSYDVKMKEKGDIPEGYSVSREKKERFSLILESASTNQTSMYLCASLPSGDTDTQYFGPGTRLTVL.

This clone was found a few times. Sequence at one end of the junction differs from germline and may be a read error. The same CDR3 arises from other DNA sequences in this sample as well. The chain joins TRBV18 to TRBJ1-1; unclear D gene. The CDR3 has 14 residues. The germline gives CDR1 KGHSH, CDR2 LQKENI. The CDR3 DNA follows: TGTGCCAGCTCCCCACAGAACTTGAACACTGAAGCTTTCTTT. This codes for CASSPQNLNTEAFF.

The J gene is TRBJ1-2, the V gene TRBV18; tentative D call: TRBD1 (5 bases). Trimming removed 2 bases from V and 2 bases from J, with 18 bases in between. The germline gives CDR1 KGHSH, CDR2 LQKENI. The CDR3 covers 17 residues. The CDR3: CASSPGQGSSRNYGYTF. The CDR3, as DNA: TGTGCCAGCTCACCAGGGCAGGGAAGTAGTAGGAACTATGGCTACACCTTC.

The V gene is TRBV7-9, the J gene TRBJ2-7, with a weak D call TRBD1 (6 bases). This CDR3 is 14 amino acids long. Germline CDR1 reads SEHNR; CDR2 reads FQNEAQ (reference sequence). The V end was cut by 3 bases, the J end by 0 bases, with 9 bases between. In DNA form, the CDR3 reads TGTGCCAGCAGCTTCCAGGGGAGCTCCTACGAGCAGTACTTC. It codes for CASSFQGSSYEQYF.

This clone was seen more than once but under ten times. This chain links TRBV5-1 with TRBJ2-5; D is perhaps TRBD2 (6 bases). CDR1 SGHRS and CDR2 YFSETQ come from the germline V gene. V was trimmed by 7 bases and J by 4 bases, leaving 17 bases between them. This CDR3 is 14 amino acids long. Here the CDR3 reads CASQGALGGETQYF. The CDR3 coding sequence is TGCGCCAGCCAAGGGGCACTGGGGGGAGAGACCCAGTACTTC.

The rearrangement links TRBV5-1 to TRBJ2-1; 10 bases align to TRBD1. The junction had 2 bases not matched to a gene; V was cut back by 2 bases and J by 3 bases. Germline CDR1 is SGHRS and CDR2 is YFSETQ. This CDR3 comprises 15 residues. The CDR3 loop reads CASSLRTGGYNEQFF. The CDR3 DNA reads TGCGCCAGCAGCTTACGGACAGGGGGCTACAATGAGCAGTTCTTC.

This sequence joins TRBV2 and TRBJ2-2; maybe TRBD2 (6 bases). Germline V gene lookup returns CDR1 SNHLY and CDR2 FYNNEI. The CDR3 is 15 residues long. Trimming shortened V by 3 bases and J by 4 bases, and 12 bases separated the two germline ends. CDR3 protein: CASSERGPPTGELFF. The DNA for the CDR3 is TGTGCCAGCAGTGAGCGGGGCCCCCCCACCGGGGAGCTGTTTTTT.

Only a few counts were recorded for this clone. V usage is TRBV18 and J usage is TRBJ1-1; TRBD1 matches at 7 bases. Germline V lookup: CDR1 KGHSH, CDR2 LQKENI. V was pared by 3 bases and J by 3 bases, with 4 bases of the junction left unmatched. The CDR3 is 14 amino acids. CDR3 loop: CASSPFGTDTEAFF. CDR3 DNA sequence: TGTGCCAGCTCACCGTTTGGGACAGACACTGAAGCTTTCTTT. The full variable domain, with the rest looked up from reference TRBV18 and TRBJ1-1, is NAGVMQNPRHLVRRRGQEARLRCSPMKGHSHVYWYRQLPEEGLKFMVYLQKENIIDESGMPKERFSAEFPKEGPSILRIQQVVRGDSAAYFCASSPFGTDTEAFFGQGTRLTVV.

As to this clone: Other DNA sequences within the sample encode an identical CDR3. The V gene is TRBV19, the J gene TRBJ1-1; a possible D gene is TRBD1 (6 bases). Per the germline V gene, CDR1 is LNHDA and CDR2 is SQIVND (reference sequence). V lost 8 bases to trimming and J lost 2 bases, with 15 bases between them. The CDR3 runs 14 residues. The CDR3 loop reads CASSDRGGNTEAFF. In DNA, the CDR3 is TGTGCCAGTTCCGACCGAGGGGGTAACACTGAAGCTTTCTTT.

The V call is TRBV9, the J call TRBJ2-1, with D possibly TRBD2 on 6 matching bases. The germline CDR1 and CDR2 sequences are SGDLS and YYNGEE. CDR3 length: 16 amino acids. V gave up 3 bases and J gave up 0 bases, with 13 bases separating them. Here the CDR3 DNA reads TGTGCCAGCAGCGGGATGGGGGGAAGCTCCTACAATGAGCAGTTCTTC. Translated, it gives CASSGMGGSSYNEQFF.

This chain uses TRBV23-1 with TRBJ1-2; D not resolved. TRBV23-1 is an ORF; its function is uncertain. The germline V and J ends were trimmed by 0 bases and 6 bases, with 5 bases remaining between them. The CDR3 totals 12 residues. The CDR3 loop reads CASSQSADGYTF. CDR3 nucleotides: TGCGCCAGCAGTCAATCGGCAGATGGCTACACCTTC.

V usage is TRBV19 and J usage is TRBJ1-2; D is undetermined. The CDR3 extends over 13 amino acids. The germline V gene has CDR1 LNHDA and CDR2 SQIVND (reference sequence). Trimming stripped 4 bases from V and 5 bases from J, with 11 bases between. CDR3 residues: CASSTQAGYGYTF. DNA for the CDR3: TGTGCCAGTAGTACGCAGGCGGGATATGGCTACACCTTC.

This clone was seen only a few times. The J gene is TRBJ2-1, the V gene TRBV7-2, with D possibly matching TRBD1 (6 bases). Trimming shortened V by 8 bases and J by 4 bases, and 18 bases separated the two germline ends. The CDR3 totals 15 residues. Germline CDR1 SGHTA, CDR2 FQGNSA. The CDR3 protein is CASRSSGAIYNEQFF. CDR3 sequence (DNA): TGTGCCAGCCGTTCCTCAGGGGCGATATACAATGAGCAGTTCTTC.

A few counts support this clone. The V and J genes are TRBV30 and TRBJ1-2, with a weak D call TRBD1 (5 bases). The length of the CDR3 is 15 residues. V gave up 2 bases and J gave up 5 bases, with 18 bases separating them. The germline V gene encodes CDR1 GTSNPN and CDR2 SVGIG (reference sequence). CDR3 protein: CAWSLGDSVSYGYTF. In DNA, the CDR3 is TGTGCCTGGAGTTTGGGAGACAGTGTATCGTATGGCTACACCTTC.

In its sample, this clone was seen many times. The chain recombines TRBV7-9 with TRBJ2-7; 14 bases are shared with TRBD2. The junction had 9 bases not matched to a gene; V was cut back by 4 bases and J by 4 bases. Per germline, CDR1 SEHNR and CDR2 FQNEAQ (reference sequence). This CDR3 has 17 amino acids. The CDR3 here is CASSSRLAGGRGYEQYF. Here the CDR3 DNA reads TGTGCCAGCAGCTCCCGACTAGCGGGAGGGCGGGGGTACGAGCAGTACTTC.

This chain's CDR3 is CASSFLPRRGGYNEQFF. Here the CDR3 DNA reads TGTGCCAGCAGTTTTCTCCCCCGCAGGGGAGGTTACAATGAGCAGTTCTTC. V is TRBV7-2 and J is TRBJ2-1, with D perhaps given as TRBD1 or TRBD2 (6 bases each). The CDR3 loop spans 17 amino acids. V lost 6 bases and J lost 4, with 22 bases in between. Germline values: CDR1 SGHTA, CDR2 FQGNSA.

This clone was found a few times. The rearrangement links TRBV2 to TRBJ2-7; D call uncertain. Germline V gene data show CDR1 as SNHLY and CDR2 as FYNNEI. The CDR3 is 16 residues long. Trimming left V 5 bases short and J 0 bases short, with 17 bases between. CDR3 loop: CASSSKGPLSSYEQYF. In nucleotides, the CDR3 is TGTGCCAGCAGTAGTAAAGGGCCCCTCAGCTCCTACGAGCAGTACTTC.

Comments on this clone: This is likely a read error, given that the CDR3 carries no conserved phenylalanine or tryptophan at its end. It is unclear where the CDR3 begins or ends on the DNA, so no DNA is shown, and the CDR3 is as TCRdb lists it. This chain connects TRBV15 to TRBJ1-1. CDR1 and CDR2 from the germline V gene are LNHNV and YYDKDF (reference sequence). From its first to its last residue, the CDR3 has 12 amino acids. The chain's CDR3 is CATSRDYLAATG.

The J gene is TRBJ2-5, the V gene TRBV2; TRBD1 might be the D (5 bases). CDR1 is SNHLY and CDR2 is FYNNEI in the germline V gene. The CDR3 is made up of 12 amino acids. V was trimmed by 8 bases and J by 2 bases, leaving 9 bases between them. The CDR3 protein is CASVREQETQYF. CDR3 nucleotide sequence: TGTGCCAGCGTCAGGGAACAAGAGACCCAGTACTTC.

With regard to this clone: Other nucleotide sequences from this sample produce the same CDR3. This chain joins TRBV18 and TRBJ2-7; TRBD1 matches 10 bases. The ends lost 3 bases at V and 0 bases at J; junction bases unmatched: 2. Germline V CDR1 and CDR2: KGHSH, LQKENI. The CDR3 is made up of 15 amino acids. CDR3 in amino acids: CASSPRDRGSYEQYF. CDR3 bases: TGTGCCAGCTCACCGCGGGACAGGGGCTCCTACGAGCAGTACTTC.

In this sample, this clone turned up a few times. The chain recombines TRBV6-6 with TRBJ1-6, with 8 bases identical to TRBD1. V lost 7 bases and J lost 10; bases outside the gene matches: 9. Germline V CDR1 and CDR2: MNHNY, SVGAGI (reference sequence). The CDR3 runs to 14 residues. CDR3 DNA: TGTGCCAGCACCAGAGACAGGGGAGGCTCACCCCTCCACTTT. Amino acid sequence: CASTRDRGGSPLHF.

This clone showed up just a few times. This rearrangement joins TRBV29-1 to TRBJ2-5, with TRBD1 matching over 7 bases. J lost 4 bases, V lost 7 bases, and 9 bases had no gene match. CDR1 SQVTM and CDR2 ANQGSEA come from the germline V gene. The CDR3 is made up of 13 amino acids. The CDR3 DNA reads as TGCAGCGCTGGCCGGGACAGCAGAGAGACCCAGTACTTC. Amino acids: CSAGRDSRETQYF.

The genes are TRBV30 and TRBJ2-2; D is possibly TRBD2 (6 bases). Trimming took off 5 bases at V and 4 bases at J, with 20 bases between the two ends. The length of the CDR3 is 16 residues. Germline V gene data show CDR1 as GTSNPN and CDR2 as SVGIG (reference sequence). Here the CDR3 DNA reads TGTGCCTGGCCCGGCCCGGGTAGGGGACTCACCGGGGAGCTGTTTTTT. Translating gives CAWPGPGRGLTGELFF.

This clone was counted between two and nine times. The sample holds other DNA sequences that translate to the same CDR3. The V gene is TRBV7-9, the J gene TRBJ1-2; D uncertain. The ends were cut back, 1 base at V and 4 bases at J, with 10 bases in the middle. The germline V gene encodes CDR1 SEHNR and CDR2 FQNEAQ (reference sequence). The CDR3 consists of 14 residues. CDR3 in DNA: TGTGCCAGCAGCTTAGAAGAAGGGATCTATGGCTACACCTTC. This encodes CASSLEEGIYGYTF.